The rows below give T cell receptor beta chains drawn from one sample of a study of T cells in Graves' hyperthyroidism and ophthalmopathy. Each CDR3 protein gets one entry after TCRdb re-called the multiplex PCR reads with MiXCR. The sample records around 760,000 distinct CDR3 sequences, roughly a third being singletons. The specimen was blood. The receptors here all came from a woman aged 40 to 50 with Graves' hyperthyroidism. Each CDR3 is given with its conserved first and last residue. The D gene is left open where the match is weak. A clone size is listed for some rows: how often the clone was seen (once, few, many), or a class if it is expanded.

j_call d_call v_call clone_size cdr3_aa
TRBJ1-6 - TRBV6-5 few CASSYSRATGLSPLHF
TRBJ1-5 - TRBV7-9 many CASSSGRWEQPQHF
TRBJ1-5 TRBD1 TRBV6-5 few CASSYTQGVGQPQHF
TRBJ1-6 - TRBV4-3 many CASSEREGANSPLHF
TRBJ2-2 TRBD2 TRBV25-1 - CASSAGLAGGRLSGELFF
TRBJ1-2 - TRBV7-9 once CASKSGGDYGYTF
TRBJ1-4 - TRBV7-2 - CASSPIWVDRHTNEKLFF
TRBJ1-2 - TRBV15 - CATSSYSGESNYGYTF
TRBJ2-1 - TRBV7-3 - CASSWESVEQFF
TRBJ2-7 - TRBV10-2 few CASRLGWGNEQYF
TRBJ1-1 TRBD1 TRBV2 many CASSAGQGPNTEAFF
TRBJ2-7 - TRBV19 many CASSIDRGYEQYF
TRBJ1-1 - TRBV19 many CASSIDGVNTEAFF
TRBJ1-6 - TRBV11-2 - CASSLFRGNSPLHF
TRBJ1-2 TRBD1 TRBV6-5 few CASTGDRGRGGYTF
TRBJ2-7 - TRBV6-1 - CASSGDRYSYEQYF
TRBJ2-7 TRBD2 TRBV20-1 - CSAREGGTRWEQYF
TRBJ2-7 TRBD1 TRBV14 few CASSRWTGGSYEQYF
TRBJ2-7 - TRBV24-1 - CATSDPDSKRPYEQYF
TRBJ2-7 TRBD1 TRBV20-1 many CSARAGTGGNEQYF
TRBJ1-1 TRBD1 TRBV20-1 - CSARDSQGFPLNTEAFF
TRBJ2-7 TRBD1 TRBV7-2 - CASRDPWDSGAYEQYF
TRBJ1-5 TRBD1 TRBV19 many CASRHRGFEVVF
TRBJ2-5 - TRBV10-1 many CASSGTDQETQYF
TRBJ2-5 - TRBV6-5 many CASSDGGRETQYF
TRBJ2-2 - TRBV24-1 few CATSARTENTGELFF
TRBJ2-7 - TRBV6-2/TRBV6-3 few CASTSETYEQYF
TRBJ1-5 - TRBV6-5 few CAIRRDGNQPQHF
TRBJ2-7 TRBD1 TRBV19 - CASSMGTGGAVLSEQYF
TRBJ2-3 TRBD1 TRBV2 few CASSRGQSTDTQYF
TRBJ1-5 TRBD1 TRBV7-2 - CASSPPGTVNQPQHF
TRBJ1-2 TRBD1 TRBV29-1 many CSVDRNYGYTF
TRBJ1-2 - TRBV5-1 - CASSQMLAVQGSTNYGYTF
TRBJ2-5 - TRBV10-1 - CASSQDLASETQYF
TRBJ1-1 - TRBV9 many CASSAIPDRNTEAFF
TRBJ2-5 TRBD2 TRBV27 - CASRLAGLRETQYF
TRBJ2-6 - TRBV7-3 - CASSVDLGGANVLTF
TRBJ1-2 - TRBV19 many CASSEGGGYTF
TRBJ1-1 - TRBV5-1 many CASSYDTNTEAFF
TRBJ1-2 - TRBV24-1 - CATSDLPGIGGYTF
TRBJ2-5 - TRBV5-6 once CASSSPQGGEGETQYF
TRBJ1-2 TRBD1 TRBV5-1 few CASSQGQGTFYGYTF
TRBJ2-1 - TRBV29-1 - CSVGYWSYNEQFF
TRBJ2-7 - TRBV7-9 - CASSSVVHEQYF
TRBJ2-7 TRBD1 TRBV7-2 few CASAAGQGTYEQYF
TRBJ2-7 - TRBV7-9 - CASSHRGVTYEQYF
TRBJ2-3 TRBD2 TRBV15 - CATSRGLAGDSGTDTQYF